These 23 T cell receptor beta chains share one sample of origin, sequenced in a study of CD8 T cells in Susac syndrome. cDNA came from about 0.46 to 1 ug RNA primed by random hexamers. One entry per CDR3 protein results from TCRdb running MiXCR on the immunoSEQ multiplex PCR reads. The sample has about 60,000 distinct CDR3 sequences; approximately 90% are singletons. Material: CD8+ T cells from PBMCs. The receptors shown here come from a human donor in good health.

This clonotype has a single count. The conserved phenylalanine or tryptophan is not found at the CDR3 terminus, so this likely reflects a read error. The rearrangement uses TRBV12-3 or TRBV12-4 and TRBJ1-1; D gene uncertain. The length of the CDR3 is 13 residues. V was shortened by 1 base and J by 3 bases, with 6 bases between the two germline ends. CDR3: CASSLGVHTEAFL. The CDR3, as DNA: TGTGCCAGCAGTTTAGGGGTACACACTGAAGCTTTCCTT.

The rearrangement joins TRBV7-6 to TRBJ1-1; D not certain. Germline V gene lookup returns CDR1 SGHVS and CDR2 FNYEAQ. Trimming removed 0 bases from V and 6 bases from J, with 11 bases in between. The CDR3 extends over 14 amino acids. CDR3 nucleotides: TGTGCCAGCAGCTTAGCCCGGGGAGGGCCTGAAGCTTTCTTT. Its protein product is CASSLARGGPEAFF.

The J gene is TRBJ2-1, the V gene TRBV19; 10 bases align to TRBD2. The junction had 7 bases not matched to a gene; V was cut back by 9 bases and J by 2 bases. Germline-derived CDR1 and CDR2 are LNHDA and SQIVND (reference sequence). This CDR3 is built from 15 residues. The CDR3 DNA sequence: TGTGCCAGCCACCTAGGGACTAGCGCCTACAATGAGCAGTTCTTC. Translating gives CASHLGTSAYNEQFF.

The V call is TRBV28, the J call TRBJ2-2; D not resolved. Looked up from germline, CDR1 is MDHEN and CDR2 is SYDVKM. V lost 0 bases and J lost 4, with 12 bases in between. The CDR3 spans 16 residues. The CDR3 reads CASSLWVLPPTGELFF. The CDR3 region has the DNA TGTGCCAGCAGTTTATGGGTTCTCCCGCCCACCGGGGAGCTGTTTTTT.

The chain is built from TRBV4-1 and TRBJ1-6; D not certain. The V gene's germline CDR1 is MGHRA and CDR2 YSYEKL. The CDR3 consists of 16 residues. V dropped 3 bases and J dropped 8 bases, with 17 bases sitting between them. CDR3: CASSQKGYPSDSPLHF. The CDR3 bases are TGCGCCAGCAGCCAGAAGGGTTATCCGTCTGATTCACCCCTCCACTTT.

The V gene is TRBV18, the J gene TRBJ1-3, with 7 bases identical to TRBD1. V lost 3 bases to trimming and J lost 0 bases; unmatched junction nucleotides: 2. Germline V lookup: CDR1 KGHSH, CDR2 LQKENI. There are 15 residues in the CDR3. The CDR3 DNA reads as TGTGCCAGCTCACCGGGGGACAGCTCTGGAAACACCATATATTTT. It encodes CASSPGDSSGNTIYF.

The chain is built from TRBV4-1 and TRBJ2-7; 14 positions agree with TRBD2. Germline assignment: CDR1 MGHRA and CDR2 YSYEKL. The CDR3 length is 16 residues. J gave up 5 bases and V 4 bases, and 7 bases lay outside the gene matches. Here the CDR3 DNA reads TGCGCCAGCAGCCCTCGGACTAGCGGGGGGACGCACGAGCAGTACTTC. Its translation is CASSPRTSGGTHEQYF.

The rearrangement links TRBV6-6 to TRBJ2-3, with a tentative D call TRBD2 (6 bases). Germline V gene lookup returns CDR1 MNHNY and CDR2 SVGAGI (reference sequence). This CDR3 contains 16 residues. Trimming pared 5 bases from V and 0 bases from J, leaving 15 bases between. CDR3 protein: CASSTLGAGSTDTQYF. As DNA, the CDR3 is TGTGCCAGCAGTACCTTGGGTGCGGGGAGCACAGATACGCAGTATTTT.

J is TRBJ1-5 and V is TRBV4-2; a weak D match, TRBD1 (6 bases). Germline values: CDR1 LGHNA, CDR2 YNFKEQ. The CDR3 is made up of 14 amino acids. Trimming took off 1 base at V and 7 bases at J, with 11 bases between the two ends. CDR3 amino acids: CASSQVTGSQPQHF. As DNA, the CDR3 is TGTGCCAGCAGCCAAGTTACAGGGAGCCAGCCCCAGCATTTT.

The rearrangement links TRBV5-4 to TRBJ2-5; 8 positions agree with TRBD2. Germline CDR1 and CDR2: SGHNT and YYREEE (reference sequence). The CDR3 is made up of 14 amino acids. V trimming: 7 bases; J trimming: 2 bases; junction bases outside the gene matches: 7. For the CDR3, the DNA is TGTGCCAGCTGTGATCGGGGGGGTCAAGAGACCCAGTACTTC. It is translated as CASCDRGGQETQYF.

CDR3 nucleotide sequence: TGTGCCAGCAGCTTGGGTGGGACAGGGAGCCAAGAGACCCAGTACTTC. It yields the protein CASSLGGTGSQETQYF. The V call is TRBV5-5, the J call TRBJ2-5; TRBD1 matches 9 bases. Germline CDR1 and CDR2: SGHKS and YYEKEE (reference sequence). CDR3 length: 16 residues. The V segment lost 0 bases and the J segment 1 base; nucleotides outside the gene matches: 4. The whole variable domain, remainder taken from reference TRBV5-5 and TRBJ2-5, is DAGVTQSPTHLIKTRGQQVTLRCSPISGHKSVSWYQQVLGQGPQFIFQYYEKEERGRGNFPDRFSARQFPNYSSELNVNALLLGDSALYLCASSLGGTGSQETQYFGPGTRLLVL.

The rearrangement joins TRBV23-1 to TRBJ1-2, with D uncertain. TRBV23-1 is filed as an ORF, its function uncertain. V was trimmed by 4 bases and J by 7 bases, leaving 10 bases between them. CDR3 length equals 12 residues. CDR3 in amino acids: CASSRVDGGYTF. For the CDR3, the DNA is TGCGCCAGCAGTCGCGTTGATGGTGGCTACACCTTC.

The chain employs TRBV13 and TRBJ2-3, with TRBD2 identical over 9 bases. V gave up 5 bases and J gave up 5 bases; unmatched junction bases: 20. Germline V CDR1 and CDR2: PRHDT, FYEKMQ (reference sequence). This CDR3 has 19 residues. The CDR3 protein is CASSPPPALAGKHRDTQYF. DNA for the CDR3: TGTGCCAGCAGCCCTCCCCCCGCGCTAGCGGGGAAGCACCGAGATACGCAGTATTTT.

CDR3 region: CAIHRRESNQPQHF. For the CDR3, the DNA is TGTGCCATCCACAGGCGGGAATCCAATCAGCCCCAGCATTTT. The chain links TRBV6-1 to TRBJ1-5; maybe TRBD1 (5 bases). Germline V CDR1 and CDR2: MNHNS, SASEGT. Trimming left V 10 bases short and J 3 bases short, with 16 bases between. The CDR3 spans 14 residues.

The chain recombines TRBV28 with TRBJ1-4, with D possibly TRBD1 on 6 matching bases. This CDR3 has 14 amino acids. In germline, CDR1 is MDHEN, CDR2 SYDVKM. Trimming took 6 bases from V and 3 from J, leaving 11 bases between them. CDR3 sequence (DNA): TGTGCCAGCAGATTGGACAGACCTAATGAAAAACTGTTTTTT. Residues: CASRLDRPNEKLFF.

This rearrangement joins TRBV7-6 to TRBJ2-5, with unresolved D. The CDR3 is 14 residues long. Germline assignment: CDR1 SGHVS and CDR2 FNYEAQ. Deletions cut 7 bases from V and 5 bases from J, with 17 bases between. As DNA, the CDR3 is TGTGCCAGCATCCCGGACCCCATGGAGGAGACCCAGTACTTC. Encoded protein: CASIPDPMEETQYF.

The chain joins TRBV27 to TRBJ2-7; D not resolved. This CDR3 spans 13 amino acids. Trimming shortened V by 3 bases and J by 1 base, and 7 bases separated the two germline ends. Germline V gene sequence: CDR1 MNHEY, CDR2 SMNVEV (reference sequence). The CDR3 DNA sequence: TGTGCCAGCAGTTTGGGTCGATCCTACGAGCAGTACTTC. Translated: CASSLGRSYEQYF.

The chain employs TRBV28 and TRBJ2-5; no clear D gene. The CDR3 is made up of 11 amino acids. Trimming removed 7 bases at V and 5 bases at J, with 8 bases between. The germline V gene has CDR1 MDHEN and CDR2 SYDVKM. The CDR3 nucleotides are TGTGCCAGCAATTCAATGGAGACCCAGTACTTC. Translated, it gives CASNSMETQYF.

On this clonotype: The junction departs from germline at one end; a sequencing error may be responsible. The chain recombines TRBV6-6 with TRBJ2-2; maybe TRBD2 (5 bases). The CDR3 covers 13 residues. Looked up from germline, CDR1 is MNHNY and CDR2 is SVGAGI (reference sequence). This CDR3 is CASSYEWTGELSF. The DNA for the CDR3 is TGTGCCAGCAGTTATGAGTGGACCGGGGAGCTGTCTTTT.

V gene TRBV9 combines with J gene TRBJ2-7; 10 bases are a match to TRBD1. This CDR3 region has 16 residues. CDR1 SGDLS and CDR2 YYNGEE come from the germline V gene. V lost 4 bases and J lost 2; bases outside the gene matches: 9. The CDR3 DNA reads TGTGCCAGCAGCTCAGAGGGGACAGGGGTGGCCTACGAGCAGTACTTC. It translates to CASSSEGTGVAYEQYF.

This sequence joins TRBV12-3 or TRBV12-4 and TRBJ2-1; 7 nucleotides agree with TRBD2. Trimming at V came to 9 bases and at J to 5 bases, leaving 4 bases not matched to a gene. The CDR3 is 12 residues long. CDR3 in amino acids: CASTGGHNEQFF. The CDR3 DNA reads TGTGCCAGTACGGGGGGACACAATGAGCAGTTCTTC.

The chain employs TRBV9 and TRBJ2-5; TRBD2 might be the D (6 bases). Germline assignment: CDR1 SGDLS and CDR2 YYNGEE. This CDR3 has 12 amino acids. With 6 bases removed from V and 4 bases from J, the gap between germline ends came to 10 bases. CDR3 amino acids: CASNQGGETQYF. The CDR3 bases are TGTGCCAGCAATCAGGGAGGAGAGACCCAGTACTTC.

This chain uses TRBV27 with TRBJ2-7, with TRBD1 matching 8 bases. Germline values: CDR1 MNHEY, CDR2 SMNVEV (reference sequence). The CDR3 has 14 residues. Losses at the gene ends were 3 bases for V and 5 bases for J; bases not matched to a gene: 6. DNA for the CDR3: TGTGCCAGCAGTTTCCGACAGGGGAATAACGAGCAGTACTTC. Its protein is CASSFRQGNNEQYF.